A selection of T cell receptor beta chains follows, all from one sample in a study of shared clonotypes between healthy human individuals. Some clones are missing from TCRdb's copy, which holds only in-frame ones; the method was immunoSEQ multiplex PCR. The table has 100,000 to 130,000 clones, over 65% seen once. Input material: memory CD8+ T cells sorted from blood. The receptors stem from a woman aged 25-40 years in good health. Each CDR3 is given with its conserved first and last residue. D genes are given only for firm matches. The size of a clone is reported for some rows only, either as once, few or many, or as a class for expanded clones.

TGTGCCAGCAGTTACTCGATGGGGGAGAACACCGGGGAGCTGTTTTTT | CASSYSMGENTGELFF | 16 | TRBJ2-2 | once | TRBV6-5 | -
TGTGCCAGCAGTCAACCCCGGGACAGCGTCGACTACGAGCAGTACTTC | CASSQPRDSVDYEQYF | 16 | TRBJ2-7 | - | TRBV28 | TRBD1
TGCGCCAGCAGCCCCACAGGGGCCCTAAGGCTGACCCAGTACTTC | CASSPTGALRLTQYF | 15 | TRBJ2-5 | - | TRBV5-1 | TRBD1
TGTGCCAGCAGTGGCCAGAAAGAGACCCAGTACTTC | CASSGQKETQYF | 12 | TRBJ2-5 | - | TRBV25-1 | -
TGTGCCAGTAGTATAGATCCAGGGGCGCGTGCCGAGCAGTACTTC | CASSIDPGARAEQYF | 15 | TRBJ2-7 | - | TRBV19 | -
TGTGCCAGCAGCCCAGATTGGACGGCCACTTCTCACGAGCAGTACTTC | CASSPDWTATSHEQYF | 16 | TRBJ2-7 | few | TRBV4-1 | -
TGTGCCAGCAGCCGCTGGGCGGGGACGAACACCGGGGAGCTGTTTTTT | CASSRWAGTNTGELFF | 16 | TRBJ2-2 | - | TRBV6-7 | -
TGTGCCAGCAGCCGCCAGGGTGCTCGCGGCTACACCTTC | CASSRQGARGYTF | 13 | TRBJ1-2 | - | TRBV7-2 | -
TGTGCCAGCAGTTCCCGCCCCCCAGGGGCTAATGAGCAGTTCTTC | CASSSRPPGANEQFF | 15 | TRBJ2-1 | few | TRBV6-6 | -
TGTGCCAGTCAACAAAGGTGGGGACAGGGAGGTTTCGTGGGCAATCAGCCCCAGCATTTT | CASQQRWGQGGFVGNQPQHF | 20 | TRBJ1-5 | - | TRBV19 | TRBD1
TGTGCCAGCAGCTTAGAAGTTGGGGCCGCGGGCTCCGGGGAGCTGTTTTTT | CASSLEVGAAGSGELFF | 17 | TRBJ2-2 | - | TRBV11-3 | -
TGTGCCAGCAGTGAAGTGGGCTACGAGCAGTACTTC | CASSEVGYEQYF | 12 | TRBJ2-7 | - | TRBV25-1 | -
TGTGCCAGCAGACTAGCGGGAAGCTCCTACAATGAGCAGTTCTTC | CASRLAGSSYNEQFF | 15 | TRBJ2-1 | few | TRBV7-8 | TRBD2
TGTGCCAGCAGTTACTCAGGGACTAGTAGCAATGAGCAGTTCTTC | CASSYSGTSSNEQFF | 15 | TRBJ2-1 | - | TRBV6-5 | TRBD2
TGTGCCAGCAGTCCCGTAGGGACGGTATCAACTGAAGCTTTCTTT | CASSPVGTVSTEAFF | 15 | TRBJ1-1 | many | TRBV28 | -
TGTGCCAGCAGCCATGGACTAGCGGTGGAGCAGTTCTTC | CASSHGLAVEQFF | 13 | TRBJ2-1 | - | TRBV14 | TRBD2
TGTGCCAGTAGTCCGACTAGCGGATACTACAATGAGCAGTTCTTC | CASSPTSGYYNEQFF | 15 | TRBJ2-1 | - | TRBV19 | TRBD2
TGTGCCAGCCCGAGCCGCCGGAAAACCTATAGCAATCAGCCCCAGCATTTT | CASPSRRKTYSNQPQHF | 17 | TRBJ1-5 | - | TRBV7-8 | -
TGTGCCAGCAGTTTATGCACTCTAGCGGGAGATAGTGAGCAGTTCTTC | CASSLCTLAGDSEQFF | 16 | TRBJ2-1 | - | TRBV28 | TRBD2
TGTGCCAGTTCTCGAGGGGAGTTGGGCTACACCTTC | CASSRGELGYTF | 12 | TRBJ1-2 | - | TRBV2 | -
TGTGCCAGCAGTGAATCCCCGACTAGCGGGAGGGATAATGAGCAGTTCTTC | CASSESPTSGRDNEQFF | 17 | TRBJ2-1 | few | TRBV25-1 | TRBD2
TGTGCCAGCAGCCCGACCCCCATGGGGGCGCAACGACTTGACACTGAAGCTTTCTTT | CASSPTPMGAQRLDTEAFF | 19 | TRBJ1-1 | once | TRBV9 | -
TGTGCCAGCAGCCCTCCTCTGGGGATACAAGAGACCCAGTACTTC | CASSPPLGIQETQYF | 15 | TRBJ2-5 | - | TRBV7-9 | -
TGCAGCGTTGGACGGACAGGGGCTGATAGCCGCGAGCAGTACTTC | CSVGRTGADSREQYF | 15 | TRBJ2-7 | - | TRBV29-1 | TRBD1
TGTGCCAGCAGTCACCGCCGGGCACTTTGGGCTAATGAAAAACTGTTTTTT | CASSHRRALWANEKLFF | 17 | TRBJ1-4 | - | TRBV28 | -
TGTGCCAGCAGCTGGACAGGGGGTTCGACTGAAAAACTGTTTTTT | CASSWTGGSTEKLFF | 15 | TRBJ1-4 | - | TRBV7-6 | TRBD1
TGTGCCAGCAGTCGACGACCCTGGACAGTCTACTCTGGAAACACCATATATTTT | CASSRRPWTVYSGNTIYF | 18 | TRBJ1-3 | - | TRBV27 | -
TGTGCCAGCAGCATAGGACTGGGTCACTACGAGCAGTACTTC | CASSIGLGHYEQYF | 14 | TRBJ2-7 | - | TRBV7-9 | -